Listed below are T cell receptor beta chains from one sample, sequenced in a study of shared clonotypes between healthy human individuals. Here immunoSEQ multiplex PCR was the method, and the copy in TCRdb shows in-frame clones only, minus some. The repertoire holds some 2.1 million clones, with roughly 95% as singletons. Sequenced sample: naive CD4+ T cells sorted from blood. These receptors were collected from a man between 18 and 29 years old in good health. CDR3s include the opening cysteine and the closing phenylalanine or tryptophan. A D gene is named only where the DNA matches it firmly. Clone size is stated in some rows and not others, as once, few, many or a class when expanded.

clone size	V gene	D gene	J gene	CDR3 protein	CDR3 DNA
NA	TRBV11-2	NA	TRBJ2-3	CASSLDLIGSDTQYF	TGTGCCAGCAGCTTAGATCTCATAGGGTCCGATACGCAGTATTTT
NA	TRBV19	NA	TRBJ2-5	CASSTGTAGQETQYF	TGTGCCAGTAGTACCGGGACCGCGGGGCAGGAGACCCAGTACTTC
NA	TRBV7-9	TRBD1	TRBJ2-2	CASSPGQGYGGELFF	TGTGCCAGCAGCCCGGGACAGGGGTATGGCGGGGAGCTGTTTTTT
once	TRBV5-1	TRBD2	TRBJ2-7	CASSLVGSGEEQYF	TGCGCCAGCAGCTTGGTCGGTAGCGGGGAGGAGCAGTACTTC
NA	TRBV27	NA	TRBJ1-1	CASSLRAGLNTEAFF	TGTGCCAGCAGTTTAAGGGCAGGTTTGAACACTGAAGCTTTCTTT
NA	TRBV7-6	NA	TRBJ1-2	CASSLAGTGNYGYTF	TGTGCCAGCAGCTTAGCCGGGACTGGGAACTATGGCTACACCTTC
NA	TRBV7-3	TRBD1	TRBJ1-5	CASSEQGGSQPQHF	TGTGCCAGCAGCGAACAGGGGGGAAGTCAGCCCCAGCATTTT
NA	TRBV19	TRBD1	TRBJ2-7	CASSRGKAGGHEQYF	TGTGCCAGTAGTAGAGGGAAGGCAGGGGGCCACGAGCAGTACTTC
NA	TRBV11-3	NA	TRBJ1-3	CASSFPTPGNTIYF	TGTGCCAGCAGCTTCCCCACCCCTGGAAACACCATATATTTT
NA	TRBV27	TRBD1	TRBJ1-2	CASSDPGQGNYGYTF	TGTGCCAGCAGTGATCCGGGACAGGGTAACTATGGCTACACCTTC
NA	TRBV27	TRBD1	TRBJ1-2	CASSPLGQGVWYGYTF	TGTGCCAGCAGTCCACTTGGACAGGGGGTCTGGTATGGCTACACCTTC
NA	TRBV5-7	NA	TRBJ1-5	CASRFRGQEGEPQHF	TGTGCCAGCAGGTTCCGGGGACAAGAGGGGGAGCCCCAGCATTTT
NA	TRBV7-2	TRBD2	TRBJ2-2	CASSLGVSGREFF	TGTGCCAGCAGCTTAGGGGTTAGCGGGAGGGAGTTTTTT
NA	TRBV10-3	NA	TRBJ2-3	CAISDTPTDTQYF	TGTGCCATCAGTGACACCCCGACAGATACGCAGTATTTT
NA	TRBV5-1	TRBD1	TRBJ1-4	CASSLRTQTGGNEKLFF	TGCGCCAGCAGCTTACGAACACAGACAGGGGGTAATGAAAAACTGTTTTTT
NA	TRBV5-6	TRBD2	TRBJ2-7	CASSPLAGSGYEQYF	TGTGCCAGCAGTCCCTTAGCGGGGAGTGGATACGAGCAGTACTTC
once	TRBV18	TRBD2	TRBJ2-1	CASLGLAGGSSYNEQFF	TGTGCCAGCTTGGGACTAGCGGGAGGGAGCTCCTACAATGAGCAGTTCTTC
NA	TRBV19	NA	TRBJ1-6	CASSTGTWDSPLHF	TGTGCCAGTAGTACAGGGACTTGGGATTCACCCCTCCACTTT
NA	TRBV12-5	TRBD1	TRBJ2-5	CASGLGDRGSYETQYF	TGTGCTAGTGGTTTGGGGGACAGGGGGTCGTATGAGACCCAGTACTTC
NA	TRBV29-1	NA	TRBJ2-1	CSVDLNGGPPYNEQFF	TGCAGCGTTGACTTAAACGGCGGCCCACCCTACAATGAGCAGTTCTTC
NA	TRBV4-1	NA	TRBJ2-7	CASSQVPGGEQYF	TGCGCCAGCAGCCAAGTTCCCGGGGGCGAGCAGTACTTC
NA	TRBV28	TRBD1	TRBJ2-7	CASSPQGQPPEQYF	TGTGCCAGCAGTCCCCAGGGACAGCCCCCCGAGCAGTACTTC
NA	TRBV7-2	NA	TRBJ1-2	CASSLEGDLYGYTF	TGTGCCAGCAGCTTAGAAGGGGATCTCTATGGCTACACCTTC
few	TRBV6-5	NA	TRBJ1-2	CASRTGGTYGYTF	TGTGCCAGCCGGACCGGGGGCACCTATGGCTACACCTTC
NA	TRBV7-2	TRBD2	TRBJ2-7	CASSSLAGGGEQYF	TGTGCCAGCAGCTCACTAGCGGGAGGGGGCGAGCAGTACTTC
once	TRBV6-1	NA	TRBJ1-5	CASSAGLDQPQHF	TGTGCCAGCAGTGCAGGGCTGGATCAGCCCCAGCATTTT
NA	TRBV10-1	NA	TRBJ2-7	CASSGSRNLYEQYF	TGCGCCAGCAGTGGCTCCCGGAATCTCTACGAGCAGTACTTC
NA	TRBV5-1	TRBD1	TRBJ2-2	CATMSGGQGTGELFF	TGCGCCACCATGTCAGGGGGCCAGGGCACCGGGGAGCTGTTTTTT
NA	TRBV9	TRBD2	TRBJ2-7	CASSVEGLAGYEQYF	TGTGCCAGCAGCGTAGAGGGACTAGCGGGTTACGAGCAGTACTTC
NA	TRBV4-1	TRBD2	TRBJ2-1	CASSQDPKSGRAYNEQFF	TGCGCCAGCAGCCAAGATCCGAAAAGCGGGAGGGCCTACAATGAGCAGTTCTTC
once	TRBV25-1	NA	TRBJ2-5	CASSEYTAETQYF	TGTGCCAGCAGTGAATATACGGCGGAGACCCAGTACTTC